The 21 T cell receptor beta chains presented below share a single source sample, sequenced in a study of blood T cells in healthy people across ages. A second PCR of about 7 to 11 cycles used a sample-barcoded 5' primer and a J-beta primer mix. A single record per CDR3 protein comes from TCRdb applying MiXCR to the 5' RACE reads. This table has about 580,000 distinct CDR3 sequences, 40% to 55% appearing once. The material sequenced was blood. These receptors were collected from a man older than 75 in good health.

A few counts support this clonotype. V gene TRBV7-8 combines with J gene TRBJ2-5; 8 bases are shared with TRBD1. The CDR3 has 14 amino acids. Germline CDR1 and CDR2: SGHVS and FQNEAQ. V gave up 1 base and J gave up 7 bases; unmatched junction bases: 5. DNA of the CDR3: TGTGCCAGCAGCTTAGGCCAGGGGGCTGGGACCCAGTACTTC. This sequence encodes CASSLGQGAGTQYF.

The J gene is TRBJ2-3, the V gene TRBV6-5; possibly TRBD2 for D (6 bases). The CDR3 is 14 amino acids. Trimming took 2 bases from V and 6 from J, leaving 12 bases between them. Germline lookup yields CDR1 MNHEY and CDR2 SVGAGI. Written as DNA, the CDR3 is TGTGCCAGCAGTTACGCGGGAAGGGGCGATACGCAGTATTTT. It yields the protein CASSYAGRGDTQYF.

This clonotype was counted at least ten times. This chain connects TRBV18 to TRBJ2-7; no clear D gene. The germline CDR1 and CDR2 sequences are KGHSH and LQKENI. The V gene lost 2 bases and the J gene lost 4 bases, with 6 bases spanning the gap. The CDR3 runs to 12 residues. CDR3 in amino acids: CASSPALYEQYF. CDR3 nucleotide sequence: TGTGCCAGCTCACCAGCACTTTACGAGCAGTACTTC.

This rearrangement joins TRBV3-1 to TRBJ1-1; no clear D gene. Germline V gene data show CDR1 as LGHDT and CDR2 as YNNKEL (reference sequence). V was shortened by 4 bases and J by 4 bases, with 28 bases between the two germline ends. CDR3 length: 19 residues. Here the CDR3 DNA reads TGTGCCAGCAGCCCGGGAAGATCGATGGCAGGAAACAGAGTCACTGAAGCTTTCTTT. The encoded protein is CASSPGRSMAGNRVTEAFF.

In this sample, this clonotype turned up a few times. The chain recombines TRBV7-3 with TRBJ2-1; D not resolved. The V end was cut by 6 bases, the J end by 7 bases, with 13 bases between. The germline gives CDR1 SGHTA, CDR2 FQGTGA. The CDR3 sequence is 13 residues long. The CDR3 sequence: CASSDRGRNEQFF. CDR3 nucleotide sequence: TGTGCCAGCAGTGACCGAGGACGTAATGAGCAGTTCTTC.

This clonotype was counted only a few times. The CDR3 reads CASSVSAGNTIYF. The CDR3 bases are TGTGCCAGCAGTGTCAGCGCTGGAAACACCATATATTTT. The chain employs TRBV25-1 and TRBJ1-3, with D unresolved. The length of the CDR3 is 13 residues. From germline, CDR1 is MGHDK and CDR2 SYGVNS. V was pared by 4 bases and J by 2 bases, with 6 bases between. Supplemented by reference TRBV25-1 and TRBJ1-3, the full variable domain reads EADIYQTPRYLVIGTGKKITLECSQTMGHDKMYWYQQDPGMELHLIHYSYGVNSTEKGDLSSESTVSRIRTEHFPLTLESARPSHTSQYLCASSVSAGNTIYFGEGSWLTVV.

The rearrangement uses TRBV4-3 and TRBJ1-2; D may be TRBD1 (5 bases). Trimming removed 0 bases at V and 8 bases at J, with 13 bases between. The germline gives CDR1 LGHNA, CDR2 YSLEER. The CDR3 has 14 amino acids. As DNA, the CDR3 is TGCGCCAGCAGCCAAGACCACCAGGCAGGGGGCTACACCTTC. This translates into CASSQDHQAGGYTF.

The chain joins TRBV7-2 to TRBJ2-7; TRBD2 matches at 11 bases. V dropped 2 bases and J dropped 7; count of bases not matched to a gene: 4. CDR3 length equals 14 residues. In germline, CDR1 is SGHTA, CDR2 FQGNSA. CDR3 DNA sequence: TGTGCCAGCAGCTTAATACTAGCGGGGGATGAGCAGTACTTC. Its translation is CASSLILAGDEQYF.

This clonotype occurred a few times. The gene calls are TRBV7-2 and TRBJ2-1; perhaps D is TRBD1 or TRBD2 (5 bases each). Trimming took off 1 base at V and 2 bases at J, with 9 bases between the two ends. The CDR3 runs to 15 residues. Germline CDR1 and CDR2: SGHTA and FQGNSA. The CDR3 sequence is CASSLVWGTYNEQFF. CDR3 coding DNA: TGTGCCAGCAGCTTAGTGTGGGGGACCTACAATGAGCAGTTCTTC.

Concerning this clonotype itself: This may arise from a read error, as a much more abundant clone is one base away. V gene TRBV3-1 combines with J gene TRBJ2-3; possible D gene TRBD1, 6 bases. Germline CDR1 is LGHDT and CDR2 is YNNKEL (reference sequence). The CDR3 runs 13 residues. The CDR3: CASGQAPQGAQYF. The CDR3, as DNA: TGTGCCAGCGGCCAAGCGCCACAGGGTGCGCAGTATTTT.

Details on this clonotype: At one end the junction does not follow the germline gene, possibly because of a read error. This chain links TRBV4-1 with TRBJ2-7; no firm D call. The CDR3 consists of 11 residues. The V gene's germline CDR1 is MGHRA and CDR2 YSYEKL. The DNA for the CDR3 is TGCGCCAGCGGCCACAATTGGGAGCAGTACTTC. It is translated as CASGHNWEQYF.

This clonotype was counted at least ten times. The chain combines TRBV7-8 with TRBJ2-3; 7 nucleotides match TRBD2. From germline, CDR1 is SGHVS and CDR2 FQNEAQ. The CDR3 is 13 residues long. Germline trimming cut 0 bases from V and 6 bases from J; bases unmatched to any gene: 0. The CDR3 is CASSLAGGDTQYF. CDR3 sequence (DNA): TGTGCCAGCAGCTTAGCGGGGGGGGATACGCAGTATTTT.

This clonotype is a singleton in its sample. This may be a read error: a much more frequent sequence differs by one nucleotide. This rearrangement joins TRBV7-9 to TRBJ1-2; unclear D gene. The CDR3 sequence is 11 residues long. Germline V gene lookup returns CDR1 SEHNR and CDR2 FQNEAQ (reference sequence). CDR3 residues: CASSPSEGCTF. CDR3 coding DNA: TGTGCCAGCAGCCCAAGCGAGGGCTGCACCTTC.

This chain connects TRBV6-2 or TRBV6-3 to TRBJ1-1, with D possibly being TRBD1 (5 bases). Deletions cut 0 bases from V and 4 bases from J, with 12 bases between. Germline V gene lookup returns CDR1 MNHEY and CDR2 SVGEGT. There are 15 residues in the CDR3. The CDR3 nucleotides are TGTGCCAGCAGTTACTCAGTGGCAGGGACCACTGAAGCTTTCTTT. Its protein is CASSYSVAGTTEAFF.

The sample holds a few counts of this clonotype. The V gene is TRBV27, the J gene TRBJ1-6, with TRBD1 matching over 7 bases. CDR1 is MNHEY and CDR2 is SMNVEV in the germline V gene (reference sequence). Trimming cost V 5 bases and J 4 bases; bases outside gene matches: 8. The CDR3 consists of 16 residues. CDR3 residues: CASSPQSRGYNSPLHF. The CDR3 coding sequence is TGTGCCAGCAGTCCCCAGAGCAGGGGGTATAATTCACCCCTCCACTTT.

A few counts support this clonotype. The chain recombines TRBV5-1 with TRBJ2-5; possibly TRBD1 or TRBD2 for D (5 bases each). CDR3 length: 15 residues. Looked up from germline, CDR1 is SGHRS and CDR2 is YFSETQ. V shed 4 bases and J shed 3 bases, with 16 bases lying between them. CDR3: CASSPDEGREETQYF. DNA for the CDR3: TGCGCCAGCAGCCCTGACGAGGGGCGGGAAGAGACCCAGTACTTC.

This clonotype was detected many times. The chain is built from TRBV4-3 and TRBJ2-5; D is unclear. The CDR3 totals 12 residues. Deletions cut 0 bases from V and 5 bases from J, with 4 bases between. CDR1 is LGHNA, CDR2 YSLEER, per germline. The CDR3 DNA follows: TGCGCCAGCAGCCAAGAGGGGGAGACCCAGTACTTC. Translated, it gives CASSQEGETQYF.

V is TRBV24-1 and J is TRBJ2-1; 10 nucleotides line up with TRBD2. The germline CDR1 and CDR2 sequences are KGHDR and SFDVKD. The CDR3 contains 17 residues. After removal of 0 bases from V and 4 bases from J, the junction contained 5 bases not matched to a gene. DNA for the CDR3: TGTGCCACCAGTGATTTGGCCGGGACTAGCGTATACAATGAGCAGTTCTTC. The encoded protein is CATSDLAGTSVYNEQFF.

This chain joins TRBV27 and TRBJ1-5; D is perhaps TRBD1 (5 bases). Looked up from germline, CDR1 is MNHEY and CDR2 is SMNVEV (reference sequence). Between the trimmed V and J ends, which lost 5 bases and 6 bases, there was a span of 17 bases. This CDR3 contains 15 residues. CDR3: CASSTTSLGGQPQHF. CDR3 nucleotides: TGTGCCAGCAGTACGACATCGCTGGGGGGTCAGCCCCAGCATTTT.

A few counts support this clonotype. The chain is built from TRBV9 and TRBJ2-1, with TRBD2 matching 9 bases. V lost 0 bases and J lost 8; bases outside the gene matches: 12. CDR1 and CDR2 (germline): SGDLS, YYNGEE. This CDR3 region has 17 residues. CDR3 in DNA: TGTGCCAGCAGCGTAGCTGGGGCGGGGGGGCCCCTTCATGAGCAGTTCTTC. This encodes CASSVAGAGGPLHEQFF.

V is TRBV27 and J is TRBJ2-7, with D maybe TRBD2 (7 bases). The CDR3 runs to 13 residues. Germline lookup yields CDR1 MNHEY and CDR2 SMNVEV (reference sequence). Trimming pared 6 bases from V and 7 bases from J, leaving 16 bases between. The CDR3 loop is CASRGRGAREQYF. The CDR3, as DNA: TGTGCCAGCAGGGGCCGGGGGGCGAGAGAGCAGTACTTC.